This entry lists 26 T cell receptor beta chains sequenced from one sample in a study of blood T cell repertoires in COVID-19. This table comes from immunoSEQ multiplex PCR, and its TCRdb copy is limited to in-frame clones, with some not included. The repertoire consists of 300,000 to 350,000 clones, with 80% to 90% occurring once and the leading ten covering under 6%. The sequenced material came from PBMCs or T cells enriched from blood (not recorded which). Receptors were obtained from a man aged 30 to 39 who had recovered from COVID-19.

The gene calls are TRBV24-1 and TRBJ2-2; 13 bases are shared with TRBD2. The CDR3 loop spans 17 amino acids. V lost 7 bases, J lost 4 bases, and 8 bases stayed unmatched. The germline V gene has CDR1 KGHDR and CDR2 SFDVKD. The CDR3 DNA is TGTGCCACCAGCCGAATAACTAGCGGGGGGGCCACCGGGGAGCTGTTTTTT. Translated, it gives CATSRITSGGATGELFF.

This clone was recorded once. CDR3 protein: CASSARFGQPQHF. The CDR3 DNA reads TGCGCCAGCTCGGCGAGGTTCGGTCAGCCCCAGCATTTT. The V gene is TRBV4-1, the J gene TRBJ1-5, with D uncertain. Trimming pared 8 bases from V and 6 bases from J, leaving 14 bases between. The CDR3 loop spans 13 amino acids. Germline lookup yields CDR1 MGHRA and CDR2 YSYEKL.

This clone was seen more than once but under ten times. The chain couples TRBV10-1 to TRBJ2-7; D gene ambiguous. Trimming left V 2 bases short and J 1 base short, with 9 bases between. CDR3 length equals 14 residues. From germline, CDR1 is WNHNN and CDR2 SYGVQD (reference sequence). The CDR3 is CASSEIPESYEQYF. Here the CDR3 DNA reads TGCGCCAGCAGTGAGATCCCGGAGTCCTACGAGCAGTACTTC.

V usage is TRBV27 and J usage is TRBJ2-5; 15 nucleotides match TRBD2. The CDR3 has 18 amino acids. Germline loops: CDR1 MNHEY, CDR2 SMNVEV (reference sequence). V shed 4 bases and J 4 bases; nucleotides not matched to a gene: 10. The CDR3 sequence is CASSSGLAGGPIGETQYF. The CDR3 DNA reads TGTGCCAGCAGTTCCGGACTAGCGGGGGGGCCAATAGGAGAGACCCAGTACTTC.

The chain carries TRBV7-8 and TRBJ2-7; TRBD1 agrees at 11 bases. With V trimmed by 0 bases and J by 5 bases, 6 bases remained unmatched. This CDR3 has 16 residues. Germline V CDR1 and CDR2: SGHVS, FQNEAQ. The CDR3 here is CASSLATGTGGNEQYF. The CDR3 coding sequence is TGTGCCAGCAGCTTAGCAACCGGGACAGGGGGGAACGAGCAGTACTTC.

The gene calls are TRBV7-8 and TRBJ2-2; D unresolved. V was cut by 10 bases and J by 6 bases, with 27 bases left in between. The CDR3 extends over 17 amino acids. From germline, CDR1 is SGHVS and CDR2 FQNEAQ. The CDR3 sequence is CATESNILQWVSGELFF. CDR3 sequence (DNA): TGTGCCACCGAGAGTAATATTTTACAGTGGGTTTCCGGGGAGCTGTTTTTT.

For the CDR3, the DNA is TGTGCCAGCAGTTTGAAAACCGGGCCAGGGGATCCCGGGGAGCTGTTTTTT. It specifies CASSLKTGPGDPGELFF. The V and J genes are TRBV27 and TRBJ2-2; D is possibly TRBD1 (6 bases). Germline V gene lookup returns CDR1 MNHEY and CDR2 SMNVEV (reference sequence). Trimming stripped 3 bases from V and 6 bases from J, with 20 bases between. The CDR3 is 17 residues long.

This chain connects TRBV28 to TRBJ2-7, with 7 bases matching TRBD1. CDR1 is MDHEN and CDR2 is SYDVKM in the germline V gene. With 2 bases clipped from V and 4 bases from J, the junction kept 2 bases outside the gene matches. This CDR3 comprises 13 residues. CDR3 bases: TGTGCCAGCAGTTTAACAGGGGAGTACGAGCAGTACTTC. This encodes CASSLTGEYEQYF. The variable domain in full, completed from reference TRBV28 and TRBJ2-7, reads DVKVTQSSRYLVKRTGEKVFLECVQDMDHENMFWYRQDPGLGLRLIYFSYDVKMKEKGDIPEGYSVSREKKERFSLILESASTNQTSMYLCASSLTGEYEQYFGPGTRLTVT.

In its sample, this clone was seen many times. V usage is TRBV10-3 and J usage is TRBJ2-5, with a weak D call TRBD1 (6 bases). The CDR3 is 11 amino acids. V lost 8 bases, J lost 5 bases, and 9 bases lay in between. Germline CDR1 ENHRY, CDR2 SYGVKD. This chain's CDR3 is CAIGGGETQYF. In DNA form, the CDR3 reads TGTGCCATCGGGGGCGGGGAGACCCAGTACTTC.

The chain has TRBV7-2 and TRBJ1-1, with 7 bases fitting TRBD1. Per the germline V gene, CDR1 is SGHTA and CDR2 is FQGNSA. The CDR3 runs 12 residues. V shed 1 base, J shed 11 bases, and the junction held 4 bases outside the gene matches. CDR3 residues: CASSLETGVAFF. The DNA for the CDR3 is TGTGCCAGCAGCTTAGAAACAGGGGTGGCTTTCTTT.

CDR3 sequence reads: CASSSTGGSYNEQFF. In DNA, the CDR3 is TGCGCCAGCAGCTCGACAGGGGGCTCCTACAATGAGCAGTTCTTC. The rearrangement joins TRBV5-1 to TRBJ2-1; 9 nucleotides line up with TRBD1. The CDR3 sequence is 15 residues long. Unmatched junction bases numbered 1, after V lost 3 bases and J lost 0 bases. The germline CDR1 and CDR2 sequences are SGHRS and YFSETQ.

The count of this clone is one. The chain has TRBV27 and TRBJ1-2, with 7 bases matching TRBD1. V shed 5 bases and J 3 bases; nucleotides not matched to a gene: 3. The CDR3 contains 13 residues. The germline CDR1 and CDR2 sequences are MNHEY and SMNVEV (reference sequence). The CDR3 region is CASSHDRDYGYTF. In nucleotides, the CDR3 is TGTGCCAGCAGTCACGACAGGGACTATGGCTACACCTTC.

The chain employs TRBV15 and TRBJ2-3, with 7 bases fitting TRBD1. The CDR3 totals 13 residues. Losses at the gene ends were 7 bases for V and 2 bases for J; bases not matched to a gene: 3. In germline, CDR1 is LNHNV, CDR2 YYDKDF (reference sequence). The CDR3 here is CATKTGATDTQYF. CDR3 in DNA: TGTGCCACCAAAACAGGGGCCACAGATACGCAGTATTTT.

The gene calls are TRBV7-9 and TRBJ2-2; 8 nucleotides agree with TRBD2. Germline V lookup: CDR1 SEHNR, CDR2 FQNEAQ (reference sequence). The CDR3 contains 17 residues. The J segment lost 0 bases and the V segment lost 5 bases, leaving 8 bases of the junction unmatched. CDR3 DNA: TGTGCCAGCAGCCCCTTGGCGGGACTAGCGAACACCGGGGAGCTGTTTTTT. Its translation: CASSPLAGLANTGELFF.

This chain uses TRBV6-1 with TRBJ1-6; D may be TRBD1 (5 bases). CDR3 length equals 15 residues. V was trimmed by 0 bases and J by 7 bases, leaving 10 bases between them. Germline-derived CDR1 and CDR2 are MNHNS and SASEGT. CDR3 residues: CASSEARTMNSPLHF. The CDR3 DNA reads as TGTGCCAGCAGTGAAGCAAGGACAATGAATTCACCCCTCCACTTT.

The sample holds one count of this clone. This chain uses TRBV28 with TRBJ1-5; 11 bases match TRBD1. The CDR3 runs to 15 residues. The J segment lost 5 bases and the V segment lost 5 bases, leaving 5 bases of the junction unmatched. Per germline, CDR1 MDHEN and CDR2 SYDVKM. In DNA form, the CDR3 reads TGTGCCAGCAGTGGGGGACAGGGGGTTGATCAGCCCCAGCATTTT. Amino acid sequence: CASSGGQGVDQPQHF.

V usage is TRBV4-2 and J usage is TRBJ2-7, with TRBD2 matching 10 bases. J gave up 7 bases and V 0 bases, and 6 bases lay outside the gene matches. The V gene's germline CDR1 is LGHNA and CDR2 YNFKEQ. This CDR3 has 15 residues. This CDR3 is CASSQEAGGPEEQYF. The CDR3 DNA is TGTGCCAGCAGCCAAGAAGCGGGGGGGCCGGAGGAGCAGTACTTC.

This clone was seen once. The V call is TRBV19, the J call TRBJ2-6; a possible D gene is TRBD1 (5 bases). Trimming left V 3 bases short and J 0 bases short, with 6 bases between. The germline gives CDR1 LNHDA, CDR2 SQIVND (reference sequence). CDR3 length: 15 amino acids. The chain's CDR3 is CASSIQGSGANVLTF. CDR3 in DNA: TGTGCCAGTAGTATTCAGGGCTCTGGGGCCAACGTCCTGACTTTC.

The chain links TRBV3-1 (or the pseudogene TRBV3-2) to TRBJ1-6; no firm D call. Germline V gives CDR1 LGHDT, CDR2 YNNKEL (reference sequence). The CDR3 runs 14 residues. Trimming shortened V by 2 bases and J by 7 bases, and 9 bases separated the two germline ends. CDR3 loop: CASSQSSGNSPLHF. The CDR3 nucleotides are TGTGCCAGCAGCCAAAGTTCAGGAAATTCACCCCTCCACTTT.

The chain employs TRBV30 and TRBJ1-5, with TRBD1 matching 9 bases. V lost 3 bases, J lost 3 bases, and 9 bases stayed unmatched. There are 16 residues in the CDR3. In germline, CDR1 is GTSNPN, CDR2 SVGIG (reference sequence). CDR3 nucleotide sequence: TGTGCCTGGAGCTCTACCGGGACAGGGAACAATCAGCCCCAGCATTTT. It codes for CAWSSTGTGNNQPQHF.

V is TRBV9 and J is TRBJ2-5, with TRBD2 matching over 10 bases. CDR1 is SGDLS and CDR2 is YYNGEE in the germline V gene. After removal of 0 bases from V and 2 bases from J, the junction contained 4 bases not matched to a gene. CDR3 length: 16 amino acids. DNA for the CDR3: TGTGCCAGCAGCGTAGATCCTAGCGGGGGTCAAGAGACCCAGTACTTC. The encoded protein is CASSVDPSGGQETQYF.

This sequence joins TRBV7-9 and TRBJ2-3, with 10 bases aligning to TRBD1. Germline V gene data show CDR1 as SEHNR and CDR2 as FQNEAQ (reference sequence). Germline trimming cut 5 bases from V and 1 base from J; bases unmatched to any gene: 3. The CDR3 has 15 amino acids. The DNA for the CDR3 is TGTGCCAGCAGCGCCGGGACAGGGGGCACAGATACGCAGTATTTT. This gives the protein CASSAGTGGTDTQYF.

The chain links TRBV29-1 to TRBJ2-7; D may be TRBD1 (5 bases). The CDR3 is made up of 12 amino acids. CDR1 and CDR2 from the germline V gene are SQVTM and ANQGSEA. V gave up 3 bases and J gave up 6 bases, with 12 bases separating them. CDR3 DNA: TGCAGCGTTGATTGGGCAGGGCGCGAGCAGTACTTC. This translates into CSVDWAGREQYF.

The chain has TRBV7-9 and TRBJ2-5; TRBD1 is a possible D gene (5 bases). Trimming shortened V by 3 bases and J by 4 bases, and 9 bases separated the two germline ends. This CDR3 is built from 13 residues. Germline lookup yields CDR1 SEHNR and CDR2 FQNEAQ (reference sequence). In DNA, the CDR3 is TGTGCCAGCAGCTTGGCAGGGTTAGAGACCCAGTACTTC. Translation gives CASSLAGLETQYF.

The genes are TRBV7-2 and TRBJ1-6; D gene uncertain. The CDR3 has 15 amino acids. V was shortened by 6 bases and J by 5 bases, with 14 bases between the two germline ends. CDR1 and CDR2 from the germline V gene are SGHTA and FQGNSA. CDR3 DNA: TGTGCCAGCAGAAAAGCCCCGATAAATAATTCACCCCTCCACTTT. Its translation: CASRKAPINNSPLHF.

This clone was found a few times. The rearrangement uses TRBV30 and TRBJ1-1; D possibly corresponds to TRBD1 (5 bases). Germline V lookup: CDR1 GTSNPN, CDR2 SVGIG (reference sequence). V lost 4 bases and J lost 1, with 10 bases in between. The CDR3 sequence is 13 residues long. CDR3 loop: CAWTLGGNTEAFF. CDR3 nucleotide sequence: TGTGCCTGGACCCTGGGGGGGAACACTGAAGCTTTCTTT.